This T cell receptor beta chain was identified in a study of T cells in Graves' hyperthyroidism and ophthalmopathy. Hyperthyroidism was newly diagnosed in patients aged 18 to 65 (duration under 2 months). Uncontrolled infection, other autoimmune disease, pregnancy or lactation barred patients from enrollment. Orbital computed tomography, thyroid ultrasound, serum thyroxine and TRAb, and clinical symptoms together informed the diagnoses. PBMCs were obtained from approximately 10 ml fresh peripheral blood. RNA transcripts gave rise to amplified TCR beta CDR3 regions. First-round RT-PCR with HTBI primers amplified the TCR CDR3 region. TCRdb re-analysed the multiplex PCR reads in MiXCR, keeping a single row per CDR3 protein. Among fewer than 600,000 distinct CDR3 sequences listed, around 15% were seen once. The sequence derives from a middle-aged woman with Graves' hyperthyroidism. Source material: blood.

CDR3 DNA sequence: TGTGCCAGCAGTGAGTCAGGGCAGGGTGACACTGAAGCTTTCTTT. Protein: CASSESGQGDTEAFF. This chain links TRBV25-1 with TRBJ1-1; tentative D call: TRBD1 (5 bases). This CDR3 is built from 15 residues. V shed 3 bases and J shed 3 bases, with 14 bases lying between them. From germline, CDR1 is MGHDK and CDR2 SYGVNS.